What follows describes a single T cell receptor beta chain. Its antigen is unidentified. Germline CDR1 is MNHNS and CDR2 is SASEGT. The V gene end was trimmed by 1 base and the J gene end by 6 bases; junction bases not matched to a gene: 7. The CDR3 length is 15 residues. The study ran its PCR with 60 Vbeta and 13 Jbeta primers. Method: immunoSEQ multiplex PCR; TCRdb's copy keeps in-frame clones and lacks some. The data contain roughly 190,000 clones, approximately 11% of them singletons. This record comes from a study of cytomegalovirus exposure and HLA in healthy donors. Whole-study findings and limits: The productive fraction for most TCR beta V segments was about 87% or about 30% in an earlier analysis. In vitro work confirmed that a few CMV-associated chains recognize CMV antigens.

The rearrangement joins TRBV6-1 to TRBJ1-2; 8 nucleotides align to TRBD1. This sequence was found in a man aged 50-60 years in good health and CMV-seropositive. Sequencing was carried out using PBMCs. The DNA for the CDR3 is TGTGCCAGCAGTGAAGTGGGGGGGGACAGGAATGGCTACACCTTC. This gives the protein CASSEVGGDRNGYTF.